These 25 T cell receptor beta chains originate from one sample sequenced in a study of blood T cell repertoires in COVID-19. The table came from immunoSEQ multiplex PCR; TCRdb's copy has only in-frame clones and leaves some out. The sample includes over 350,000 clones, approximately 87% of them seen just once. Sequencing used PBMCs or T cells enriched from blood (not recorded which). The receptors originated from a woman between 25 and 40 years old with acute COVID-19.

V usage is TRBV10-3 and J usage is TRBJ1-6; a possible D gene is TRBD1 (5 bases). With 3 bases removed from V and 11 bases from J, the gap between germline ends came to 11 bases. Germline values: CDR1 ENHRY, CDR2 SYGVKD. The CDR3 is 13 residues long. The CDR3 nucleotides are TGTGCCATCAGTGACGGGAGAGGGGCACCCCTCCACTTT. Translated: CAISDGRGAPLHF.

This chain's CDR3 is CAISEGRVEKLFF. CDR3 in DNA: TGTGCCATCAGTGAGGGGAGGGTGGAAAAACTGTTTTTT. The chain has TRBV10-3 and TRBJ1-4; no firm D call. CDR1 is ENHRY and CDR2 is SYGVKD in the germline V gene. This CDR3 has 13 residues. The V and J ends lost 2 bases and 8 bases respectively, with 9 bases between them.

V usage is TRBV4-1 and J usage is TRBJ1-4, with 8 positions matching TRBD1. Unmatched junction bases numbered 2, after V lost 0 bases and J lost 5 bases. The CDR3 length is 15 residues. Germline V gives CDR1 MGHRA, CDR2 YSYEKL. This CDR3 reads CASSQDRQGNEKLFF. The DNA for the CDR3 is TGCGCCAGCAGCCAAGATAGACAGGGGAATGAAAAACTGTTTTTT.

The chain combines TRBV21-1 with TRBJ2-4; TRBD1, the table's D call, lacks a check against the DNA. TRBV21-1 is noted as a pseudogene. The CDR3 sequence is 13 residues long. In DNA, the CDR3 is TGTGCCATGGGACAGGGAGTCAAAAACATTCAGTACTTC. Encoded protein: CAMGQGVKNIQYF.

CDR3 sequence reads: CASSFRYREVSMNTEAFF. The DNA for the CDR3 is TGTGCCAGCAGCTTTAGATACCGGGAGGTATCTATGAACACTGAAGCTTTCTTT. V and J are TRBV27 and TRBJ1-1; D uncertain. The V and J ends lost 6 bases and 0 bases respectively, with 23 bases between them. CDR3 size: 18 residues. The germline V gene encodes CDR1 MNHEY and CDR2 SMNVEV (reference sequence).

V gene TRBV6-5 combines with J gene TRBJ2-2; 8 positions match TRBD1. The CDR3 sequence is 14 residues long. The V gene end was trimmed by 9 bases and the J gene end by 3 bases; junction bases not matched to a gene: 6. Germline V gives CDR1 MNHEY, CDR2 SVGAGI. The CDR3 DNA sequence: TGTGCCAGTACAGGGGGAAAGGACACCGGGGAGCTGTTTTTT. Protein: CASTGGKDTGELFF.

This sequence joins TRBV13 and TRBJ2-7; possibly TRBD1 for D (6 bases). Per germline, CDR1 PRHDT and CDR2 FYEKMQ (reference sequence). Trimming cost V 2 bases and J 3 bases, with 11 bases left between them. The CDR3 is 14 residues long. In DNA, the CDR3 is TGTGCCAGCAGCTTACCCGGACAGAGCTACGAGCAGTACTTC. Translating it yields CASSLPGQSYEQYF.

The J gene is TRBJ2-2, the V gene TRBV5-1, with D possibly TRBD1 on 6 matching bases. Trimming left V 4 bases short and J 4 bases short, with 11 bases between. There are 14 residues in the CDR3. Germline CDR1 is SGHRS and CDR2 is YFSETQ. CDR3 bases: TGCGCCAGCAGCCTCTTACAGGGCACCGGGGAGCTGTTTTTT. It translates to CASSLLQGTGELFF.

The CDR3 DNA is TGTGCCAGTAGCCAAGACAGGGGTTTCGGCTACACCTTC. Translation: CASSQDRGFGYTF. This chain connects TRBV19 to TRBJ1-2; TRBD1 aligns across 8 bases. The germline V gene encodes CDR1 LNHDA and CDR2 SQIVND (reference sequence). CDR3 size: 13 residues. V dropped 6 bases and J dropped 8; count of bases not matched to a gene: 8.

This clone occurred once. The chain is built from TRBV7-2 and TRBJ2-1; 11 bases are a match to TRBD2. The CDR3 totals 16 residues. J gave up 5 bases and V 5 bases, and 8 bases lay outside the gene matches. Germline V gives CDR1 SGHTA, CDR2 FQGNSA. The DNA of the CDR3 is TGTGCCAGCAGCCCTCCCGGGACTAGCGGTAACAATGAGCAGTTCTTC. Translation gives CASSPPGTSGNNEQFF.

For the CDR3, the DNA is TGTGCCAGCAGCGCCTACGACTTGGGGGGGGAGACCCAGTACTTC. It is translated as CASSAYDLGGETQYF. The gene calls are TRBV9 and TRBJ2-5, with TRBD2 identical over 7 bases. The CDR3 spans 15 residues. The V and J ends lost 3 bases and 5 bases, in that order; junction bases with no gene match: 10. Looked up from germline, CDR1 is SGDLS and CDR2 is YYNGEE.

The J gene is TRBJ2-7, the V gene TRBV7-2, with a possible D match to TRBD2 (6 bases). Looked up from germline, CDR1 is SGHTA and CDR2 is FQGNSA. This CDR3 contains 14 residues. V lost 0 bases and J 4 bases, leaving 10 bases between the germline ends. The CDR3 protein is CASSLAGGKYEQYF. The CDR3 coding sequence is TGTGCCAGCAGCTTAGCGGGGGGAAAATACGAGCAGTACTTC. The full variable domain, in which reference TRBV7-2 and TRBJ2-7 provide the parts outside the CDR3, is GAGVSQSPSNKVTEKGKDVELRCDPISGHTALYWYRQSLGQGLEFLIYFQGNSAPDKSGLPSDRFSAERTGGSVSTLTIQRTQQEDSAVYLCASSLAGGKYEQYFGPGTRLTVT.

V and J are TRBV7-9 and TRBJ1-2; 7 nucleotides align to TRBD1. The CDR3 runs 15 residues. The ends lost 4 bases at V and 4 bases at J; junction bases unmatched: 9. Germline CDR1 SEHNR, CDR2 FQNEAQ (reference sequence). CDR3 residues: CASSSFGTVIYGYTF. Written as DNA, the CDR3 is TGTGCCAGCAGCTCTTTCGGGACAGTCATCTATGGCTACACCTTC.

The gene calls are TRBV6-4 and TRBJ1-6, with TRBD1 as a possible D gene (5 bases). The CDR3 consists of 16 residues. The V and J ends lost 7 bases and 10 bases respectively, with 23 bases between them. Per germline, CDR1 MRHNA and CDR2 SNTAGT. The CDR3 DNA reads as TGTGCCAGCATTTGGGTAAGTGGTCGGAGGGACTCACCCCTCCACTTT. This encodes CASIWVSGRRDSPLHF.

This clone was detected only once. V and J are TRBV18 and TRBJ1-1; 7 nucleotides align to TRBD1. The CDR3 consists of 15 residues. The V gene's germline CDR1 is KGHSH and CDR2 LQKENI. Trimming removed 3 bases from V and 4 bases from J; junction bases left unmatched: 8. Here the CDR3 DNA reads TGTGCCAGCTCACCTAGACAGGGCGAGGTCACTGAAGCTTTCTTT. Protein product: CASSPRQGEVTEAFF.

The chain couples TRBV19 to TRBJ2-1; D might be TRBD1 (5 bases). Germline-derived CDR1 and CDR2 are LNHDA and SQIVND (reference sequence). CDR3 length: 14 residues. Trimming took off 6 bases at V and 0 bases at J, with 9 bases between the two ends. CDR3 loop: CASRDRGSYNEQFF. For the CDR3, the DNA is TGTGCCAGTAGAGATAGGGGCTCCTACAATGAGCAGTTCTTC.

This clone has only a few counts. V and J are TRBV10-3 and TRBJ1-1, with unresolved D. The germline gives CDR1 ENHRY, CDR2 SYGVKD. With 6 bases removed from V and 1 base from J, the gap between germline ends came to 9 bases. The length of the CDR3 is 13 residues. The CDR3 loop is CAISLPGNTEAFF. The CDR3 DNA reads as TGTGCCATCAGCCTCCCCGGGAACACTGAAGCTTTCTTT.

The chain has TRBV24-1 and TRBJ2-2; 8 bases are a match to TRBD1. This CDR3 has 16 amino acids. The germline gives CDR1 KGHDR, CDR2 SFDVKD. The junction had 8 bases not matched to a gene; V was cut back by 3 bases and J by 6 bases. This CDR3 is CATSDPAGGDPGELFF. CDR3 DNA sequence: TGTGCCACCAGTGATCCCGCAGGGGGCGATCCCGGGGAGCTGTTTTTT.

This clone was observed a single time. J is TRBJ1-3 and V is TRBV9; D is unclear. The CDR3 runs 15 residues. Trimming stripped 3 bases from V and 1 base from J, with 11 bases between. Germline loops: CDR1 SGDLS, CDR2 YYNGEE. In nucleotides, the CDR3 is TGTGCCAGCAGCGCAGCCGGACTGTCTGGAAACACCATATATTTT. Translated, it gives CASSAAGLSGNTIYF.

This clone was seen once. The chain links TRBV5-1 to TRBJ2-1; the D gene is possibly TRBD2 (6 bases). The CDR3 has 15 amino acids. V lost 0 bases and J lost 2, with 9 bases in between. Germline CDR1 is SGHRS and CDR2 is YFSETQ. The CDR3 spells CASSLDLAPYNEQFF. DNA of the CDR3: TGCGCCAGCAGCTTGGACCTAGCGCCCTACAATGAGCAGTTCTTC.

The chain recombines TRBV5-1 with TRBJ2-5, with D tentatively TRBD2 (6 bases). Trimming took off 3 bases at V and 5 bases at J, with 14 bases between the two ends. This CDR3 has 14 amino acids. The germline V gene encodes CDR1 SGHRS and CDR2 YFSETQ. The DNA of the CDR3 is TGCGCCAGCAGCTATGGGACGGGGGTGGAGACCCAGTACTTC. Its protein product is CASSYGTGVETQYF.

The chain employs TRBV5-1 and TRBJ1-5; 10 nucleotides match TRBD1. The CDR3 length is 15 residues. The junction had 6 bases not matched to a gene; V was cut back by 4 bases and J by 5 bases. Germline-derived CDR1 and CDR2 are SGHRS and YFSETQ. The CDR3 sequence: CASSPRTGGDQPQHF. The CDR3 DNA follows: TGCGCCAGCAGCCCCAGGACAGGGGGGGATCAGCCCCAGCATTTT.

V is TRBV7-3 and J is TRBJ2-2; 9 bases align to TRBD2. The CDR3 length is 14 residues. The germline CDR1 and CDR2 sequences are SGHTA and FQGTGA. Trimming took 4 bases from V and 5 from J; bases not matched to a gene: 2. The CDR3 is CASSSLAGTGELFF. CDR3 DNA sequence: TGTGCCAGCAGCTCGCTAGCGGGGACCGGGGAGCTGTTTTTT.

The rearrangement joins TRBV5-1 to TRBJ1-4, with TRBD1 identical over 7 bases. The CDR3 loop spans 13 amino acids. The germline CDR1 and CDR2 sequences are SGHRS and YFSETQ. V shed 6 bases, J shed 7 bases, and the junction held 6 bases outside the gene matches. In DNA form, the CDR3 reads TGCGCCAGCACCCGGGACAGTAGTGAAAAACTGTTTTTT. Translation gives CASTRDSSEKLFF. Combining the CDR3 with reference TRBV5-1 and TRBJ1-4 gives the whole variable domain KAGVTQTPRYLIKTRGQQVTLSCSPISGHRSVSWYQQTPGQGLQFLFEYFSETQRNKGNFPGRFSGRQFSNSRSEMNVSTLELGDSALYLCASTRDSSEKLFFGSGTQLSVL.

The V gene is TRBV5-1, the J gene TRBJ2-5; possibly TRBD1 for D (6 bases). Germline V gene sequence: CDR1 SGHRS, CDR2 YFSETQ. The CDR3 consists of 14 residues. Trimming removed 2 bases from V and 1 base from J, with 9 bases in between. The CDR3 coding sequence is TGCGCCAGCAGCTTAGTGGGGGCCCAAGAGACCCAGTACTTC. This sequence encodes CASSLVGAQETQYF. Combining the CDR3 with reference TRBV5-1 and TRBJ2-5 gives the whole variable domain KAGVTQTPRYLIKTRGQQVTLSCSPISGHRSVSWYQQTPGQGLQFLFEYFSETQRNKGNFPGRFSGRQFSNSRSEMNVSTLELGDSALYLCASSLVGAQETQYFGPGTRLLVL.